The sequence of this T cell receptor (beta chain) was determined in a study of blood T cells in healthy people across ages. The study's findings and limits: The study found TCR beta diversity correlated strongly with naive T cell percentage.

Turning to this clonotype: What it recognizes is unknown.

Primed by a sample-barcoded 5' primer and a J-beta primer mix, a second PCR proceeded for about 6 to 12 cycles. Every sample gave at least 2.5 million paired-end reads containing CDR3. TCRdb re-called the 5' RACE reads through MiXCR, storing one row per CDR3 protein. The sample carries about 2 million distinct CDR3 sequences, around half recorded once. V dropped 0 bases and J dropped 8 bases, with 14 bases sitting between them. CDR1 is LGHNA, CDR2 YSLEER, per germline. The CDR3 is 14 amino acids. This clonotype was obtained from a woman aged 40 to 50 in good health. Sequenced material: blood. The chain combines TRBV4-3 with TRBJ2-7; D is unresolved. CDR3 in amino acids: CASSQEGNSLKQYF. DNA for the CDR3: TGCGCCAGCAGCCAAGAAGGGAACTCCCTCAAGCAGTACTTC.